This TCR beta chain is from a study of blood T cell repertoires in COVID-19. In the study overall: Some COVID-19 samples were acute and others convalescent; all came from the United States, Italy and Spain. Sources were T cells, B-cell-depleted T cells, or PBMCs; the material itself was cDNA or gDNA.

Source study methods: Amplification with reference gene primers provided the estimates of nucleated cell counts. TCRdb's table, derived via immunoSEQ multiplex PCR, lists solely in-frame clones and lacks some. V, J and clone size were drawn from that table, and D and trimming were deduced from the DNA. The sample includes roughly 86,000 clones, over 80% of them seen just once. Germline V gives CDR1 SGHNT, CDR2 YENEEA. The ends lost 2 bases at V and 5 bases at J; junction bases unmatched: 6. The CDR3 has 16 residues. This clone was recorded once. This TCR derives from a man aged 45-65 years with acute or convalescent COVID-19. Sequencing used peripheral blood. J is TRBJ2-5 and V is TRBV11-3; TRBD2 matches 12 bases. In nucleotides, the CDR3 is TGTGCCAGCAGCTTACTAGCGGGAGGGCCGTCGGAGACCCAGTACTTC. This gives the protein CASSLLAGGPSETQYF.